Shown below are 20 T cell receptor beta chains from a single sample sequenced in a study of CD8 T cells in ankylosing spondylitis. Using its own MiXCR run on the 5' RACE reads, TCRdb lists one record per CDR3 protein. This sample yields around 130,000 distinct CDR3 sequences, of which about 6.5% are seen a single time; approximately 12% belongs to the top ten. Specimen: blood, either unsorted or a sorted T cell fraction (not recorded which). The receptor source for this set is a male donor with ankylosing spondylitis or in good health (not recorded which).

This clonotype was detected once. The chain uses TRBV6-6 and TRBJ2-5, with D tentatively TRBD1 or TRBD2 (5 bases each). CDR1 is MNHNY and CDR2 is SVGAGI in the germline V gene (reference sequence). This CDR3 has 13 amino acids. Trimming shortened V by 6 bases and J by 4 bases, and 12 bases separated the two germline ends. CDR3 coding DNA: TGTGCCAGCAGAGCCACAGGACTAGAGACCCAGTACTTC. This sequence encodes CASRATGLETQYF.

V is TRBV28 and J is TRBJ2-7; 7 nucleotides match TRBD1. Unmatched junction bases numbered 2, after V lost 6 bases and J lost 3 bases. Germline CDR1 and CDR2: MDHEN and SYDVKM. There are 12 residues in the CDR3. The CDR3 bases are TGTGCCAGCAGACAGGGGATCTACGAGCAGTACTTC. Translation gives CASRQGIYEQYF.

This clonotype was observed many times. V gene TRBV3-1 combines with J gene TRBJ2-2; maybe TRBD1 (6 bases). The CDR3 runs to 15 residues. Trimming pared 4 bases from V and 4 bases from J, leaving 13 bases between. Germline V lookup: CDR1 LGHDT, CDR2 YNNKEL (reference sequence). The chain's CDR3 is CASSPRTVRTGELFF. DNA for the CDR3: TGTGCCAGCAGCCCGCGGACAGTTCGCACCGGGGAGCTGTTTTTT.

Many counts were recorded for this clonotype. The chain employs TRBV3-1 and TRBJ1-5, with no clear D. The V gene's germline CDR1 is LGHDT and CDR2 YNNKEL (reference sequence). V was trimmed by 2 bases and J by 7 bases, leaving 12 bases between them. This CDR3 is built from 14 residues. The CDR3 region is CASSQYSNGQPQHF. The CDR3 DNA follows: TGTGCCAGCAGCCAATACAGTAATGGGCAGCCCCAGCATTTT.

This clonotype was counted many times. The chain carries TRBV12-3 or TRBV12-4 and TRBJ2-1; 13 positions agree with TRBD2. V lost 5 bases and J lost 10; bases outside the gene matches: 5. The CDR3 contains 14 residues. DNA of the CDR3: TGTGCCAGCAGTGGACTAGCGGGAGCGGGAGAGCAGTTCTTC. This codes for CASSGLAGAGEQFF.

This clonotype appeared many times. V is TRBV7-2 and J is TRBJ1-2; TRBD1 is a possible D gene (5 bases). The germline V and J ends were trimmed by 4 bases and 4 bases, with 13 bases remaining between them. The CDR3 contains 14 residues. Germline lookup yields CDR1 SGHTA and CDR2 FQGNSA. The CDR3 spells CASSSDRQSYGYTF. CDR3 bases: TGTGCCAGCAGCTCGGACCGACAGTCCTATGGCTACACCTTC.

This clonotype was seen ten or more times. V gene TRBV24-1 combines with J gene TRBJ2-3, with 8 positions matching TRBD2. With 3 bases clipped from V and 4 bases from J, the junction kept 2 bases outside the gene matches. The germline CDR1 and CDR2 sequences are KGHDR and SFDVKD. CDR3 length equals 14 residues. This CDR3 is CATSDVGLADTQYF. CDR3 sequence (DNA): TGTGCCACCAGTGATGTGGGACTAGCAGATACGCAGTATTTT.

This clonotype has at least ten counts. The chain recombines TRBV20-1 with TRBJ2-7, with 8 positions matching TRBD1. After removal of 3 bases from V and 1 base from J, the junction contained 5 bases not matched to a gene. The CDR3 loop spans 14 amino acids. Germline-derived CDR1 and CDR2 are DFQATT and SNEGSKA (reference sequence). CDR3 loop: CSASGDRRSYEQYF. The CDR3 DNA is TGCAGTGCTAGTGGGGACAGGCGATCCTACGAGCAGTACTTC.

This clonotype was picked up many times. This chain links TRBV12-3 or TRBV12-4 with TRBJ2-7; D is perhaps TRBD1 (5 bases). Trimming left V 5 bases short and J 1 base short, with 9 bases between. CDR3 length: 13 amino acids. The CDR3 nucleotides are TGTGCCAGCAGTACAGGACGGTCCTACGAGCAGTACTTC. It translates to CASSTGRSYEQYF.

This clonotype was counted ten times or more. The chain joins TRBV7-3 to TRBJ1-2, with D maybe TRBD1 (6 bases). Germline CDR1 reads SGHTA; CDR2 reads FQGTGA. Trimming took 4 bases from V and 0 from J, leaving 12 bases between them. The CDR3 has 15 residues. CDR3 DNA sequence: TGTGCCAGCAGCTCCGGTCAGGGGCCTAACTATGGCTACACCTTC. This translates into CASSSGQGPNYGYTF.

V is TRBV30 and J is TRBJ1-4, with no clear D. The CDR3 has 13 residues. Germline CDR1 is GTSNPN and CDR2 is SVGIG (reference sequence). The ends were cut back, 7 bases at V and 8 bases at J, with 17 bases in the middle. For the CDR3, the DNA is TGTGCCTCCACCTACGACGTTGGGGAAAAACTGTTTTTT. Its translation is CASTYDVGEKLFF.

This clonotype was picked up many times. The chain employs TRBV5-1 and TRBJ1-5; 9 bases match TRBD1. V lost 4 bases to trimming and J lost 7 bases; unmatched junction nucleotides: 6. CDR3 length: 14 residues. The V gene's germline CDR1 is SGHRS and CDR2 YFSETQ. The CDR3 sequence: CASSLGTGSQPQHF. DNA of the CDR3: TGCGCCAGCAGCCTCGGGACAGGGTCCCAGCCCCAGCATTTT.

The sample holds many counts of this clonotype. The genes are TRBV20-1 and TRBJ2-7; 7 bases are a match to TRBD1. The V gene end was trimmed by 5 bases and the J gene end by 4 bases; junction bases not matched to a gene: 8. The CDR3 spans 13 residues. Germline V CDR1 and CDR2: DFQATT, SNEGSKA (reference sequence). The CDR3 sequence is CSAPTGARYEQYF. The CDR3 nucleotides read TGCAGTGCTCCAACAGGGGCGCGGTACGAGCAGTACTTC.

At least ten counts were recorded for this clonotype. The chain combines TRBV30 with TRBJ2-4; 12 nucleotides align to TRBD2. The CDR3 consists of 13 residues. Per the germline V gene, CDR1 is GTSNPN and CDR2 is SVGIG (reference sequence). V lost 3 bases and J lost 6; bases outside the gene matches: 0. CDR3 coding DNA: TGTGCCTGGAGACTAGCGGGAGGAAACATTCAGTACTTC. Encoded protein: CAWRLAGGNIQYF. The variable domain in full, with the rest retrieved from reference TRBV30 and TRBJ2-4, is SQTIHQWPATLVQPVGSPLSLECTVEGTSNPNLYWYRQAAGRGLQLLFYSVGIGQISSEVPQNLSASRPQDRQFILSSKKLLLSDSGFYLCAWRLAGGNIQYFGAGTRLSVL.

This chain uses TRBV7-9 with TRBJ2-2, with no clear D. The CDR3 has 14 amino acids. Trimming stripped 9 bases from V and 7 bases from J, with 18 bases between. The germline gives CDR1 SEHNR, CDR2 FQNEAQ (reference sequence). CDR3 residues: CARGPAILGGELFF. In DNA form, the CDR3 reads TGTGCCAGGGGCCCGGCGATCCTCGGCGGGGAGCTGTTTTTT.

This clonotype was picked up many times. V is TRBV18 and J is TRBJ2-7, with D perhaps matching TRBD1 (6 bases). Trimming took 3 bases from V and 6 from J, leaving 15 bases between them. CDR3 length equals 14 residues. Germline CDR1 KGHSH, CDR2 LQKENI. CDR3 DNA: TGTGCCAGCTCACCGGATACAGGGTACCCCGAGCAGTACTTC. Protein product: CASSPDTGYPEQYF. Filled out from reference TRBV18 and TRBJ2-7, the complete variable domain reads NAGVMQNPRHLVRRRGQEARLRCSPMKGHSHVYWYRQLPEEGLKFMVYLQKENIIDESGMPKERFSAEFPKEGPSILRIQQVVRGDSAAYFCASSPDTGYPEQYFGPGTRLTVT.

The chain links TRBV5-5 to TRBJ2-3; perhaps D is TRBD1 or TRBD2 (5 bases each). This CDR3 contains 15 residues. The ends were cut back, 4 bases at V and 0 bases at J, with 12 bases in the middle. Germline CDR1 is SGHKS and CDR2 is YYEKEE (reference sequence). CDR3 amino acids: CASSGRDGSTDTQYF. In DNA, the CDR3 is TGTGCCAGCAGCGGCCGGGACGGGAGCACAGATACGCAGTATTTT. The full variable domain, its missing parts supplied by reference TRBV5-5 and TRBJ2-3, is DAGVTQSPTHLIKTRGQQVTLRCSPISGHKSVSWYQQVLGQGPQFIFQYYEKEERGRGNFPDRFSARQFPNYSSELNVNALLLGDSALYLCASSGRDGSTDTQYFGPGTRLTVL.

This clonotype was observed many times. The chain has TRBV2 and TRBJ2-1, with 7 bases identical to TRBD1. This CDR3 has 16 amino acids. Looked up from germline, CDR1 is SNHLY and CDR2 is FYNNEI. V lost 6 bases to trimming and J lost 8 bases; unmatched junction nucleotides: 16. CDR3 amino acids: CASSPMTGYFSDEQFF. The CDR3 bases are TGTGCCAGCAGCCCCATGACAGGGTATTTTTCAGATGAGCAGTTCTTC.

At least ten counts were recorded for this clonotype. The rearrangement links TRBV7-2 to TRBJ2-5; the D gene is possibly TRBD2 (5 bases). This CDR3 comprises 14 residues. Looked up from germline, CDR1 is SGHTA and CDR2 is FQGNSA. The V end was cut by 6 bases, the J end by 5 bases, with 16 bases between. The CDR3 sequence: CASSPNAGGETQYF. CDR3 nucleotides: TGTGCCAGCAGTCCAAATGCGGGTGGGGAGACCCAGTACTTC.

This clonotype was counted many times. The chain joins TRBV5-1 to TRBJ2-7, with a possible D match to TRBD1 (6 bases). Germline V gene lookup returns CDR1 SGHRS and CDR2 YFSETQ. The CDR3 covers 12 residues. V was cut by 5 bases and J by 6 bases, with 12 bases left in between. CDR3 sequence (DNA): TGCGCCAGCAGGGAACCACAGGGCGAGCAGTACTTC. Translating gives CASREPQGEQYF.